The 5 T cell receptor beta chains below were found in one sample sequenced in a study of lymphopenia after photon versus proton radiotherapy. Clones were sequenced by immunoSEQ multiplex PCR, and TCRdb holds only the in-frame ones, with some missing. There are about 25,000 clones in the sample; roughly 86% occur only once, and around 20% lies in the top ten. The sample in question was peripheral blood, obtained from a patient treated with photon-based radiotherapy. The receptors originated from a man aged 50 to 59 with gastric cancer.

This chain links TRBV10-2 with TRBJ1-2, with D maybe TRBD1 (5 bases). The germline V gene has CDR1 WSHSY and CDR2 SAAADI. This CDR3 is built from 12 residues. V lost 7 bases and J lost 8, with 14 bases in between. The CDR3 protein is CASKDAAGGYTF. CDR3 sequence (DNA): TGCGCCAGCAAGGATGCGGCAGGGGGCTACACCTTC.

This clone was found once. This sequence joins TRBV7-2 and TRBJ2-3, with D perhaps being TRBD1 or TRBD2 (5 bases each). CDR1 and CDR2 (germline): SGHTA, FQGNSA. V was cut by 6 bases and J by 1 base, with 14 bases left in between. There are 15 residues in the CDR3. CDR3 sequence: CASRRAGGGTDTQYF. For the CDR3, the DNA is TGTGCCAGCAGGCGAGCTGGGGGAGGCACAGATACGCAGTATTTT.

As to this clone: A read error may produce the germline difference seen at one junction end. This sequence joins TRBV5-1 and TRBJ2-1; 10 bases line up with TRBD1. The CDR3 spans 16 residues. Per the germline V gene, CDR1 is SGHRS and CDR2 is YFSETQ. The CDR3 DNA reads TGCGCCAGCAGTTTGGCGGGACAGGGGCCGTCCAATGAGCAGTTCTTC. This translates into CASSLAGQGPSNEQFF.

The J gene is TRBJ1-2, the V gene TRBV6-5, with D uncertain. Germline V CDR1 and CDR2: MNHEY, SVGAGI. CDR3 length: 13 amino acids. The V gene lost 7 bases and the J gene lost 2 bases, with 11 bases spanning the gap. For the CDR3, the DNA is TGTGCCAGCAAAAAGGGCGACAACTATGGCTACACCTTC. Amino acid sequence: CASKKGDNYGYTF.

This chain connects TRBV5-4 to TRBJ2-2, with D possibly called TRBD1 or TRBD2 (5 bases each). Germline V CDR1 and CDR2: SGHNT, YYREEE (reference sequence). Trimming removed 3 bases at V and 0 bases at J, with 12 bases between. The CDR3 has 16 residues. CDR3 sequence: CASSWDLSANTGELFF. DNA of the CDR3: TGTGCCAGCAGCTGGGACCTTTCGGCGAACACCGGGGAGCTGTTTTTT.